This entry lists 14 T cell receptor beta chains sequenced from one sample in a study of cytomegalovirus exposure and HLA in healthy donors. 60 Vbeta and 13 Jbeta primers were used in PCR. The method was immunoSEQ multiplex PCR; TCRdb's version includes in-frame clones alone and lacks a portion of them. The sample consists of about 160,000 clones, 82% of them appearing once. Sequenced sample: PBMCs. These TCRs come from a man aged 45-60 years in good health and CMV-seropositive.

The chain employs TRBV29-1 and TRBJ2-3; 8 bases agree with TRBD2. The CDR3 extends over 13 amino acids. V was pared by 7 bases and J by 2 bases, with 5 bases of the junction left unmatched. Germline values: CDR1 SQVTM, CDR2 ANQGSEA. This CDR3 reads CSATSGTTDTQYF. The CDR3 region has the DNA TGCAGCGCCACTAGCGGAACCACAGATACGCAGTATTTT.

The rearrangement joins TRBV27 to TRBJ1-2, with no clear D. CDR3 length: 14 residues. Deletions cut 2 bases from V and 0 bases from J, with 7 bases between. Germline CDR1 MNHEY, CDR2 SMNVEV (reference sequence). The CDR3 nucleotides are TGTGCCAGCAGTTTACTCCAGACTAACTATGGCTACACCTTC. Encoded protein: CASSLLQTNYGYTF.

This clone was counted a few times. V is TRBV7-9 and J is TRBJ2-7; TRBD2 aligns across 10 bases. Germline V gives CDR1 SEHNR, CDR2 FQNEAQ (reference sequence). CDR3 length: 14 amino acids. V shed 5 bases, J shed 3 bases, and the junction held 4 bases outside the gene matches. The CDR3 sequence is CASSRTSGLYEQYF. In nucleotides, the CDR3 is TGTGCCAGCAGCCGGACTAGCGGACTCTACGAGCAGTACTTC.

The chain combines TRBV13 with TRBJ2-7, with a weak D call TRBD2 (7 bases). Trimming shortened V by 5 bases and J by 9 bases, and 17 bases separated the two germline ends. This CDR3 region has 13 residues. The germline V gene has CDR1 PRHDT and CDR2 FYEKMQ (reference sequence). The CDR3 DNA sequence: TGTGCCAGCAGCGGCGGCGGGGGCCCAGGGCAGTACTTC. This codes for CASSGGGGPGQYF.

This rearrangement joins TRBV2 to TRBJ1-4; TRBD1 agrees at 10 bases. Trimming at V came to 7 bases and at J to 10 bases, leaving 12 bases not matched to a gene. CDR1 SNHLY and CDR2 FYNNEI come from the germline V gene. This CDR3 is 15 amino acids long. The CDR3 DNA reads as TGTGCCAGCACCCAAGAGACAGGGGGCTTAGGAAAACTGTTTTTT. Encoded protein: CASTQETGGLGKLFF.

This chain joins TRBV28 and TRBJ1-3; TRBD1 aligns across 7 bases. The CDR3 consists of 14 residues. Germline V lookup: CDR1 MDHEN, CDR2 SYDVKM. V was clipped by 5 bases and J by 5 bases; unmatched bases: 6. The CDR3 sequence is CASSQPGQRNTIYF. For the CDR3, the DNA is TGTGCCAGCAGTCAACCGGGACAGCGAAACACCATATATTTT.

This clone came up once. CDR3 nucleotide sequence: TGTGCCATCAGTGAGAACGAGAGCGGGGGGAACACCGGGGAGCTGTTTTTT. Translating it yields CAISENESGGNTGELFF. The V and J genes are TRBV10-3 and TRBJ2-2; 8 bases are a match to TRBD2. The CDR3 loop spans 17 amino acids. Per the germline V gene, CDR1 is ENHRY and CDR2 is SYGVKD. Trimming took 2 bases from V and 1 from J; bases not matched to a gene: 6.

CDR3 DNA: TGTGCCAGCAGCGTAGGGGGACTCAGTGACAATGAGCAGTTCTTC. Translated: CASSVGGLSDNEQFF. V gene TRBV9 combines with J gene TRBJ2-1; D is possibly TRBD2 (6 bases). The CDR3 is made up of 15 amino acids. Between the trimmed V and J ends, which lost 0 bases and 5 bases, there was a span of 12 bases. Germline CDR1 SGDLS, CDR2 YYNGEE.

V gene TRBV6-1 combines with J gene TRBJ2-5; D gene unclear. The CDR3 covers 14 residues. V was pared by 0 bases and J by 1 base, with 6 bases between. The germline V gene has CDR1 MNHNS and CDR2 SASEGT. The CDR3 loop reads CASSEARLQETQYF. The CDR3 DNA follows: TGTGCCAGCAGTGAAGCGCGACTCCAAGAGACCCAGTACTTC.

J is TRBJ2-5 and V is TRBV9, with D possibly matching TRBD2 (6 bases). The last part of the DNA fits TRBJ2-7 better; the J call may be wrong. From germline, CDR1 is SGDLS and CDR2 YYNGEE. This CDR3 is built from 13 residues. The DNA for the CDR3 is TGTGCCAGCAGCGTAGTTAAGGAGGGCGAGCAGTACTTC. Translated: CASSVVKEGEQYF.

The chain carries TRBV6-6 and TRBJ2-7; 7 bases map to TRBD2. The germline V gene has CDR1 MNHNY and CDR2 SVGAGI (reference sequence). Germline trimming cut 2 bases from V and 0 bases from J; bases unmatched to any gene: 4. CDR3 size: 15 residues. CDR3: CASSYERGSSYEQYF. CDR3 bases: TGTGCCAGCAGTTACGAGCGGGGAAGCTCCTACGAGCAGTACTTC.

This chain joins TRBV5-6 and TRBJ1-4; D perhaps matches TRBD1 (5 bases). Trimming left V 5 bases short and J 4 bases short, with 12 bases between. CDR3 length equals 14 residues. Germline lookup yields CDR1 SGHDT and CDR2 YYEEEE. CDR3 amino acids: CASSSDISNEKLFF. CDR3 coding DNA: TGTGCCAGCAGTTCGGACATCAGTAATGAAAAACTGTTTTTT. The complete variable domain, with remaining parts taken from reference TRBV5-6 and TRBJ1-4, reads DAGVTQSPTHLIKTRGQQVTLRCSPKSGHDTVSWYQQALGQGPQFIFQYYEEEERQRGNFPDRFSGHQFPNYSSELNVNALLLGDSALYLCASSSDISNEKLFFGSGTQLSVL.

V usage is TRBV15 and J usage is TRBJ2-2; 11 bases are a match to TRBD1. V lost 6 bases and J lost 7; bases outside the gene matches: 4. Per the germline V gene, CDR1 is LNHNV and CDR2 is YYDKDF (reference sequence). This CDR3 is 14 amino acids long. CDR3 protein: CATRGQGAGGELFF. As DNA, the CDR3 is TGTGCCACCAGAGGACAGGGGGCGGGCGGGGAGCTGTTTTTT.

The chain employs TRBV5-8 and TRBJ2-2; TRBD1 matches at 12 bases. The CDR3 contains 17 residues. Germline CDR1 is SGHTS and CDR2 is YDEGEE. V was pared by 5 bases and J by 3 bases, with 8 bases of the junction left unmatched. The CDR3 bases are TGTGCCAGCAGGGCCGGGACAGGGGGCTTTCACACCGGGGAGCTGTTTTTT. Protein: CASRAGTGGFHTGELFF.